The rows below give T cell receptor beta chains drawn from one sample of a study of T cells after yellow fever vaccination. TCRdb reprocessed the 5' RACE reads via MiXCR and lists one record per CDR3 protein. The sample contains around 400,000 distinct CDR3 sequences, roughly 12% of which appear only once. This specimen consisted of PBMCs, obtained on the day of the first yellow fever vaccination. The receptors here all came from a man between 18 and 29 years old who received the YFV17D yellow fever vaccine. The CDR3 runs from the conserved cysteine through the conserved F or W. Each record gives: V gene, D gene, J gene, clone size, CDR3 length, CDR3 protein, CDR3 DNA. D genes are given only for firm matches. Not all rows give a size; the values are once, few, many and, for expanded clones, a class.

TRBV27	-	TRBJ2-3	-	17	CASSLSGRLKGTDTQYF	TGTGCCAGCAGTTTATCGGGCAGATTGAAGGGCACAGATACGCAGTATTTT
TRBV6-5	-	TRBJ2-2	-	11	CSSINDGELFF	TGTTCCAGCATCAACGACGGGGAGCTGTTTTTT
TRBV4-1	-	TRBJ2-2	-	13	CASRKESTGELFF	TGCGCCAGCCGGAAAGAGTCCACCGGGGAGCTGTTTTTT
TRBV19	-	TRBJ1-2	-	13	CASSPNDRYGYTF	TGTGCCAGTAGTCCCAACGACCGGTATGGCTACACCTTC
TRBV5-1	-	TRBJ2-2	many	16	CASSLVAVGNTGELFF	TGCGCCAGCAGCTTGGTAGCGGTAGGGAACACCGGGGAGCTGTTTTTT
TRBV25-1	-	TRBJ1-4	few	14	CASRGLWPNEKLFF	TGTGCCAGCAGAGGGCTTTGGCCTAATGAAAAACTGTTTTTT
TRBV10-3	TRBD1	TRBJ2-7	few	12	CAITGTGPEQYF	TGTGCCATCACCGGGACAGGGCCCGAGCAGTACTTC
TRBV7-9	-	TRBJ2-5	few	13	CASSGTNQETQYF	TGTGCCAGCAGCGGTACCAACCAAGAGACCCAGTACTTC
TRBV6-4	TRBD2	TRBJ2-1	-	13	CASSPGTSGGKFF	TGTGCCAGCAGTCCCGGGACTAGCGGGGGAAAGTTCTTC
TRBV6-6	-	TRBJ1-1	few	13	CASDQGVNTEAFF	TGTGCCAGCGATCAGGGCGTGAACACTGAAGCTTTCTTT
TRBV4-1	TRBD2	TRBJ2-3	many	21	CASSHGPPRSSGGQLGDTQYF	TGCGCCAGCAGCCACGGACCCCCTCGATCTAGCGGGGGGCAATTGGGAGATACGCAGTATTTT
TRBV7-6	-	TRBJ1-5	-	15	CASSSHTGSNQPQHF	TGTGCCAGCAGCTCACACACGGGCAGCAATCAGCCCCAGCATTTT
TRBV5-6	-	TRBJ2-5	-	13	CAIGSGLFWTQYF	TGTGCCATCGGTTCGGGGCTCTTCTGGACCCAGTACTTC
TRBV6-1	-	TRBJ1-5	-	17	CASSERPRGDSNQPQHF	TGTGCCAGCAGTGAACGTCCCAGGGGAGATAGCAATCAGCCCCAGCATTTT
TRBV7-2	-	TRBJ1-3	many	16	CASSLKLRGSGNTIYF	TGTGCCAGCAGCTTAAAACTGAGGGGCTCTGGAAACACCATATATTTT
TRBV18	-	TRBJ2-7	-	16	CASSPGAQLATGEQYF	TGTGCCAGCTCACCCGGGGCACAACTGGCGACTGGCGAGCAGTACTTC
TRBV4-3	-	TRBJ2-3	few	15	CASSQDYRGADTQYF	TGCGCCAGCAGCCAAGATTACCGGGGAGCAGATACGCAGTATTTT
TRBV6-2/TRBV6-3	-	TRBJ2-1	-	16	CASSSTLHRLYNEQFF	TGTGCCAGCAGTTCCACCTTACACCGTTTATACAATGAGCAGTTCTTC
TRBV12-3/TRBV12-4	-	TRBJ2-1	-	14	CASSRQVHYNEQFF	TGTGCCAGCAGTAGACAAGTACATTACAATGAGCAGTTCTTC
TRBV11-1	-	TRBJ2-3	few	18	CASSPRGLLADYTDTQYF	TGTGCCAGCAGCCCGAGAGGGCTCCTAGCCGACTACACAGATACGCAGTATTTT
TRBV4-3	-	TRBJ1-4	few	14	CASSQGRFNEKLFF	TGCGCCAGCAGCCAGGGACGGTTTAATGAAAAACTGTTTTTT
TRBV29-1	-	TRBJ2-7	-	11	CSARGFGEQYF	TGCAGCGCAAGAGGGTTCGGCGAGCAGTACTTC
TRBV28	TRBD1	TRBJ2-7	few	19	CASSARKPGTGRGAYEQYF	TGTGCCAGCAGTGCAAGAAAGCCCGGGACAGGGAGAGGTGCCTACGAGCAGTACTTC
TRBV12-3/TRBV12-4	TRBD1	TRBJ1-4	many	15	CASSLSAGGNEKLFF	TGTGCCAGCAGTTTATCGGCAGGGGGTAATGAAAAACTGTTTTTT
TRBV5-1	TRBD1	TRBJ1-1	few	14	CASSPWTGNTEAFF	TGCGCCAGCAGCCCGTGGACAGGAAACACTGAAGCTTTCTTT
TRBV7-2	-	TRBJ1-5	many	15	CASSLVPNSNQPQHF	TGTGCCAGCAGCTTAGTACCGAATAGCAATCAGCCCCAGCATTTT
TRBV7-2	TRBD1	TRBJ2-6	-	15	CASVQGAAGANVLTF	TGTGCCAGCGTTCAGGGGGCGGCTGGGGCCAACGTCCTGACTTTC
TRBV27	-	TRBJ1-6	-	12	CASRRGDSPLHF	TGTGCCAGCAGGAGGGGGGATTCACCCCTCCACTTT
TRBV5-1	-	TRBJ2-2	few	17	CASSLARGAANTGELFF	TGCGCCAGCAGCTTGGCTAGGGGGGCAGCGAACACCGGGGAGCTGTTTTTT
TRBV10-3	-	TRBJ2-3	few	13	CAISNDSTDTQYF	TGTGCCATCAGCAACGACAGCACAGATACGCAGTATTTT
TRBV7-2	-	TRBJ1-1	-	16	CASSLGGRGTFSEAFF	TGTGCCAGCAGCTTAGGGGGGCGGGGAACCTTTTCTGAAGCTTTCTTT
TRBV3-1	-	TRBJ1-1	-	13	CASSQDSRSGAFF	TGTGCCAGCAGCCAAGATTCGCGTTCCGGAGCTTTCTTT
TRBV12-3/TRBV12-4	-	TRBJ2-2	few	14	CASSFWANTGELFF	TGTGCCAGCAGTTTTTGGGCGAACACCGGGGAGCTGTTTTTT
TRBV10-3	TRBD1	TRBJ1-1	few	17	CAISEWGTGRLSPEAFF	TGTGCCATCAGTGAGTGGGGGACAGGGCGTCTTAGTCCTGAAGCTTTCTTT
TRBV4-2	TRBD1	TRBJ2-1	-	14	CASSARDRDNEQFF	TGTGCCAGCAGCGCCCGGGACAGGGACAATGAGCAGTTCTTC
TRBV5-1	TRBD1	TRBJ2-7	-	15	CASSFRRTGASEQYF	TGCGCCAGCAGCTTCCGTCGAACAGGGGCATCCGAGCAGTACTTC
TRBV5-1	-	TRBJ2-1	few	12	CASSFPSNEQFF	TGCGCCAGCAGCTTTCCTAGCAATGAGCAGTTCTTC
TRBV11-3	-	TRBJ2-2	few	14	CASSLGRLAGELFF	TGTGCCAGCAGCTTAGGTCGGCTGGCCGGGGAGCTGTTTTTT
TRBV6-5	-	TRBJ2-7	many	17	CASSYSFAQGIGGEQYF	TGTGCCAGCAGTTACTCGTTTGCACAGGGAATTGGCGGCGAGCAGTACTTC
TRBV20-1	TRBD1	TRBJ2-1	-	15	CSARVRDRILNEQFF	TGCAGTGCTAGAGTCCGGGACAGAATCCTTAATGAGCAGTTCTTC
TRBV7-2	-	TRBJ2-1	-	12	CASSFWGREKFF	TGTGCCAGCAGCTTCTGGGGGCGCGAGAAGTTCTTC
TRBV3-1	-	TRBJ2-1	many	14	CASSQGRQGNEQFF	TGTGCCAGCAGCCAAGGACGGCAGGGCAATGAGCAGTTCTTC
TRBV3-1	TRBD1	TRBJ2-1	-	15	CASSQDDGRGYEQFF	TGTGCCAGCAGCCAAGATGACGGCAGGGGGTATGAGCAGTTCTTC
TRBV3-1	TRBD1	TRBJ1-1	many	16	CASSQPPGQGGTEAFF	TGTGCCAGCAGCCAACCTCCGGGACAGGGGGGAACTGAAGCTTTCTTT
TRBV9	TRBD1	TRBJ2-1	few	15	CASSGQGAGYNEQFF	TGTGCCAGCAGCGGGCAGGGGGCTGGGTACAATGAGCAGTTCTTC
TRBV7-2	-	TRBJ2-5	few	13	CASSISGPETQYF	TGTGCCAGCAGCATCTCCGGCCCCGAGACCCAGTACTTC
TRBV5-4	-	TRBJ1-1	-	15	CASSSAGQFDTEAFF	TGTGCCAGCAGCTCCGCCGGACAGTTCGACACTGAAGCTTTCTTT
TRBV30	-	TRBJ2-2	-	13	CANSQGTAGELFF	TGTGCGAACTCTCAGGGGACGGCCGGGGAGCTGTTTTTT
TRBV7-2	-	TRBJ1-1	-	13	CASPLAGSEEAFF	TGTGCCAGCCCCCTCGCAGGTTCAGAAGAAGCTTTCTTT
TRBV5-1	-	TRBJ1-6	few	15	CASSRGWGFDSPLHF	TGCGCCAGCAGCCGGGGTTGGGGTTTCGATTCACCCCTCCACTTT